The 27 T cell receptor beta chains below were found in one sample sequenced in a study of glioma-infiltrating T cells after dendritic cell vaccination (dated by TCRdb to the mid-2010s). Libraries were prepared through the immunoSEQ multiplex PCR assay. TCRdb limited this immuneACCESS table to in-frame rearrangements with V and J called. A share of clones is missing; checked studies link under half to unresolved V genes, and the rest is unexplained. The sample has around 32,000 clones on record, 90% to 95% of them singletons. Of the sample, over 2% falls within the top ten clones. Source: blood, taken before dendritic cell vaccination. These receptors originate from a human donor with glioblastoma.

The chain employs TRBV10-1 and TRBJ1-5, with 8 bases aligning to TRBD1. Per germline, CDR1 WNHNN and CDR2 SYGVQD (reference sequence). V was pared by 0 bases and J by 5 bases, with 6 bases of the junction left unmatched. The CDR3 is 16 residues long. CDR3 coding DNA: TGCGCCAGCAGTGAGTCGGGCAGGGGGCCCCATCAGCCCCAGCATTTT. Protein sequence: CASSESGRGPHQPQHF.

V and J are TRBV2 and TRBJ1-1; a possible D gene is TRBD1 (6 bases). The CDR3 is 15 residues long. V was clipped by 6 bases and J by 0 bases, with 14 bases between them. Per the germline V gene, CDR1 is SNHLY and CDR2 is FYNNEI. CDR3 region: CASRPWQGMNTEAFF. The DNA of the CDR3 is TGTGCCAGCAGGCCCTGGCAGGGGATGAACACTGAAGCTTTCTTT.

The chain employs TRBV7-2 and TRBJ1-1; D uncertain. This CDR3 is 13 amino acids long. Trimming took 4 bases from V and 1 from J, leaving 7 bases between them. CDR1 is SGHTA and CDR2 is FQGNSA in the germline V gene. CDR3 region: CASSSHRNTEAFF. CDR3 bases: TGTGCCAGCAGCTCGCACAGGAACACTGAAGCTTTCTTT.

The rearrangement uses TRBV4-2 and TRBJ2-3; 10 nucleotides match TRBD1. The J segment lost 2 bases and the V segment lost 3 bases, leaving 8 bases of the junction unmatched. The CDR3 is 17 amino acids. Germline V CDR1 and CDR2: LGHNA, YNFKEQ. The CDR3 sequence is CASSQGLGTGATDTQYF. DNA for the CDR3: TGTGCCAGCAGCCAGGGTTTGGGGACAGGGGCCACAGATACGCAGTATTTT.

As DNA, the CDR3 is TGTGCCAGCAGTTCCGCTCCCGGGGAAACTGAAGCTTTCTTT. This gives the protein CASSSAPGETEAFF. The rearrangement joins TRBV27 to TRBJ1-1; D gene ambiguous. The CDR3 totals 14 residues. The V gene's germline CDR1 is MNHEY and CDR2 SMNVEV (reference sequence). Trimming stripped 4 bases from V and 5 bases from J, with 14 bases between.

The chain joins TRBV7-2 to TRBJ1-5, with 9 bases aligning to TRBD1. The J segment lost 5 bases and the V segment lost 6 bases, leaving 5 bases of the junction unmatched. CDR1 is SGHTA and CDR2 is FQGNSA in the germline V gene. The CDR3 sequence is 14 residues long. This CDR3 is CASSRTGVYQPQHF. DNA of the CDR3: TGTGCCAGCAGTCGGACAGGGGTGTATCAGCCCCAGCATTTT.

The chain links TRBV6-1 to TRBJ1-2; a weak D match, TRBD1 (5 bases). Germline values: CDR1 MNHNS, CDR2 SASEGT. The CDR3 runs 13 residues. V shed 7 bases and J shed 2 bases, with 11 bases lying between them. CDR3 sequence reads: CASILQANYGYTF. The CDR3 DNA sequence: TGTGCCAGCATTTTACAGGCGAACTATGGCTACACCTTC.

The chain carries TRBV5-6 and TRBJ1-4; D is possibly TRBD1 (6 bases). This CDR3 is 16 amino acids long. Germline CDR1 SGHDT, CDR2 YYEEEE. Trimming stripped 1 base from V and 0 bases from J, with 10 bases between. The CDR3 coding sequence is TGTGCCAGCAGCTTGCAGAGGGACACAACTAATGAAAAACTGTTTTTT. Amino acid sequence: CASSLQRDTTNEKLFF.

The chain joins TRBV6-5 to TRBJ2-1, with D possibly TRBD2 on 7 matching bases. Deletions cut 3 bases from V and 8 bases from J, with 20 bases between. The CDR3 is 16 residues long. Germline lookup yields CDR1 MNHEY and CDR2 SVGAGI. This chain's CDR3 is CASSYNPGGLFDEQFF. CDR3 DNA sequence: TGTGCCAGCAGTTATAATCCGGGGGGCCTTTTCGATGAGCAGTTCTTC.

This rearrangement joins TRBV23-1 to TRBJ1-4; 7 bases align to TRBD1. TRBV23-1 is an ORF for which the function is uncertain. V was pared by 8 bases and J by 10 bases, with 22 bases of the junction left unmatched. The CDR3 consists of 17 residues. DNA of the CDR3: TGCGCCAGCTTCTCAAACTCCCCATTTGAGACAGGGCCAAAACTGTTTTTT. The encoded protein is CASFSNSPFETGPKLFF.

The genes are TRBV5-4 and TRBJ2-2; the match to TRBD1 covers 8 bases. The ends lost 4 bases at V and 5 bases at J; junction bases unmatched: 13. The germline V gene has CDR1 SGHNT and CDR2 YYREEE (reference sequence). There are 17 residues in the CDR3. The CDR3 sequence is CASSPPTGQGRTGELFF. CDR3 nucleotides: TGTGCCAGCAGCCCCCCCACAGGACAGGGACGAACCGGGGAGCTGTTTTTT.

The J gene is TRBJ2-7, the V gene TRBV5-4; 14 bases align to TRBD2. Germline V lookup: CDR1 SGHNT, CDR2 YYREEE (reference sequence). Trimming cost V 4 bases and J 7 bases; bases outside gene matches: 4. The CDR3 length is 14 residues. CDR3 amino acids: CASSVGLAGVEQYF. The CDR3 DNA reads as TGTGCCAGCAGCGTGGGACTAGCGGGGGTAGAGCAGTACTTC.

This clone has a handful of counts. V usage is TRBV5-6 and J usage is TRBJ1-6; 8 bases match TRBD1. CDR3 size: 15 residues. In germline, CDR1 is SGHDT, CDR2 YYEEEE. The V gene end was trimmed by 3 bases and the J gene end by 9 bases; junction bases not matched to a gene: 8. The CDR3 loop is CASSWGQGAPSPLHF. The CDR3, as DNA: TGTGCCAGCAGCTGGGGGCAGGGGGCTCCTTCACCCCTCCACTTT.

CDR3 amino acids: CAEPGLNQPQHF. CDR3 coding DNA: TGTGCCGAACCGGGACTAAATCAGCCCCAGCATTTT. The chain combines TRBV7-9 with TRBJ1-5; D perhaps matches TRBD1 (5 bases). CDR3 length equals 12 residues. Germline-derived CDR1 and CDR2 are SEHNR and FQNEAQ (reference sequence). Trimming shortened V by 11 bases and J by 4 bases, and 12 bases separated the two germline ends.

Details on this clone: At one boundary the junction diverges from the germline segment, which might be a read error. The J gene is TRBJ1-4, the V gene TRBV7-9, with D perhaps matching TRBD1 (6 bases). The CDR3 is 15 amino acids. The germline V gene encodes CDR1 SEHNR and CDR2 FQNEAQ (reference sequence). In DNA, the CDR3 is TGTGCCGGCAGCTCCCGACAGGCAATTAATGAAAAACTGTTTTTT. Residues: CAGSSRQAINEKLFF.

J is TRBJ1-1 and V is TRBV10-2; 8 nucleotides match TRBD1. V lost 8 bases to trimming and J lost 0 bases; unmatched junction nucleotides: 5. CDR3 length equals 14 residues. Germline V CDR1 and CDR2: WSHSY, SAAADI. The CDR3: CASGLTGVNTEAFF. The CDR3 region has the DNA TGCGCCAGCGGACTGACAGGGGTGAACACTGAAGCTTTCTTT.

The gene calls are TRBV11-2 and TRBJ2-7; 12 bases match TRBD2. The CDR3 contains 16 residues. Germline loops: CDR1 SGHAT, CDR2 FQNNGV. Losses at the gene ends were 6 bases for V and 3 bases for J; bases not matched to a gene: 9. In nucleotides, the CDR3 is TGTGCCAGCAGTCTAACTAGCGGGGGGTCCTTCTACGAGCAGTACTTC. It is translated as CASSLTSGGSFYEQYF. Variable domain in full (rest from reference TRBV11-2 and TRBJ2-7): EAGVAQSPRYKIIEKRQSVAFWCNPISGHATLYWYQQILGQGPKLLIQFQNNGVVDDSQLPKDRFSAERLKGVDSTLKIQPAKLEDSAVYLCASSLTSGGSFYEQYFGPGTRLTVT.

The V call is TRBV6-1, the J call TRBJ1-2; possible D gene TRBD1, 5 bases. There are 12 residues in the CDR3. Looked up from germline, CDR1 is MNHNS and CDR2 is SASEGT. V was shortened by 6 bases and J by 7 bases, with 12 bases between the two germline ends. CDR3 region: CASRQGAAGYTF. The CDR3 DNA is TGTGCCAGCAGGCAGGGTGCGGCTGGCTACACCTTC.

The rearrangement joins TRBV7-9 to TRBJ1-4; D remains ambiguous. The CDR3 sequence is 15 residues long. Trimming cost V 4 bases and J 4 bases, with 13 bases left between them. Germline V gene sequence: CDR1 SEHNR, CDR2 FQNEAQ (reference sequence). The CDR3 region is CASSWIGRSNEKLFF. The CDR3 bases are TGTGCCAGCAGCTGGATCGGCCGGAGTAATGAAAAACTGTTTTTT. Based on the CDR3 plus reference TRBV7-9 and TRBJ1-4, the full variable domain is DTGVSQNPRHKITKRGQNVTFRCDPISEHNRLYWYRQTLGQGPEFLTYFQNEAQLEKSRLLSDRFSAERPKGSFSTLEIQRTEQGDSAMYLCASSWIGRSNEKLFFGSGTQLSVL.

The chain joins TRBV5-1 to TRBJ2-5, with D tentatively TRBD1 (6 bases). The CDR3 extends over 14 amino acids. Germline V gene sequence: CDR1 SGHRS, CDR2 YFSETQ. V dropped 3 bases and J dropped 5 bases, with 14 bases sitting between them. The CDR3 loop reads CASSSPGGGETQYF. The DNA for the CDR3 is TGCGCCAGCAGCTCCCCTGGGGGCGGGGAGACCCAGTACTTC.

This clone appeared once. The chain recombines TRBV19 with TRBJ1-5; 8 bases line up with TRBD1. The CDR3 has 15 residues. Trimming at V came to 6 bases and at J to 5 bases, leaving 9 bases not matched to a gene. The germline CDR1 and CDR2 sequences are LNHDA and SQIVND (reference sequence). CDR3 residues: CASSPGGGLHQPQHF. CDR3 coding DNA: TGTGCCAGTAGCCCAGGGGGCGGGTTACATCAGCCCCAGCATTTT.

This rearrangement joins TRBV11-2 to TRBJ2-2, with D possibly TRBD2 on 5 matching bases. With 4 bases removed from V and 1 base from J, the gap between germline ends came to 13 bases. The CDR3 is 16 amino acids. From germline, CDR1 is SGHAT and CDR2 FQNNGV. The CDR3 DNA sequence: TGTGCCAGCAGCTATGGACTGGGTATGAACACCGGGGAGCTGTTTTTT. This codes for CASSYGLGMNTGELFF.

The chain employs TRBV5-4 and TRBJ2-5; TRBD1 might be the D (6 bases). The J call could be wrong; TRBJ2-7 is a better fit for the DNA end. The CDR3 has 16 residues. CDR1 and CDR2 (germline): SGHNT, YYREEE (reference sequence). The CDR3 nucleotides read TGTGCCAGCAGCTTGGGAAACATCAGGGGATCCTACGAGCAGTACTTC. Its protein product is CASSLGNIRGSYEQYF.

The chain has TRBV19 and TRBJ1-2, with D perhaps matching TRBD1 (6 bases). The V and J ends lost 2 bases and 3 bases respectively, with 10 bases between them. CDR3 size: 14 residues. CDR1 LNHDA and CDR2 SQIVND come from the germline V gene (reference sequence). Here the CDR3 reads CASSIQSGDYGYTF. The CDR3, as DNA: TGTGCCAGTAGTATACAGTCAGGGGACTATGGCTACACCTTC.

The rearrangement uses TRBV15 and TRBJ2-5; possibly TRBD1 for D (6 bases). The length of the CDR3 is 16 residues. Trimming stripped 5 bases from V and 2 bases from J, with 18 bases between. Germline V gene sequence: CDR1 LNHNV, CDR2 YYDKDF (reference sequence). The CDR3 here is CATSPGVAYVQETQYF. CDR3 bases: TGTGCCACCAGCCCAGGGGTTGCGTACGTACAAGAGACCCAGTACTTC.

The chain couples TRBV4-1 to TRBJ2-3; no definite D call. This CDR3 has 13 amino acids. The germline gives CDR1 MGHRA, CDR2 YSYEKL. V was cut by 0 bases and J by 6 bases, with 7 bases left in between. The CDR3 reads CASSQEVRDTQYF. CDR3 nucleotides: TGCGCCAGCAGCCAAGAGGTCAGGGATACGCAGTATTTT.

The chain joins TRBV6-1 to TRBJ2-7; 7 nucleotides line up with TRBD1. The CDR3 is 13 residues long. Per the germline V gene, CDR1 is MNHNS and CDR2 is SASEGT. After removal of 6 bases from V and 4 bases from J, the junction contained 6 bases not matched to a gene. The CDR3 region is CASSRQGEYEQYF. In DNA, the CDR3 is TGTGCCAGCAGCAGACAGGGAGAGTACGAGCAGTACTTC.